By frequency in the sample, the clone carrying this T cell receptor beta chain is medium-sized. Through MiXCR, TCRdb re-clonotyped the PCR reads. Seen here are 20,000 or so clones, 9% to 15% observed once, and the top ten hold about 6%. Every patient was untreated before thyroid surgery. This specimen belongs to a study of metastatic and nonmetastatic thyroid tumors. The CDR3 covers 15 residues. Deletions cut 1 base from V and 8 bases from J, with 17 bases between. Germline CDR1 is MNHNS and CDR2 is SASEGT. The chain recombines TRBV6-1 with TRBJ1-2; D gene unclear. The sequence was obtained from a male donor with papillary thyroid cancer or a benign thyroid nodule (not recorded which). Some clones in this sample may be carry-over from other donors' samples. The sample comprised blood. CDR3 DNA sequence: TGTGCCAGCAGTGAAGGTGGCTCCCCACGCTGGGGCTACACCTTC. Its translation: CASSEGGSPRWGYTF.